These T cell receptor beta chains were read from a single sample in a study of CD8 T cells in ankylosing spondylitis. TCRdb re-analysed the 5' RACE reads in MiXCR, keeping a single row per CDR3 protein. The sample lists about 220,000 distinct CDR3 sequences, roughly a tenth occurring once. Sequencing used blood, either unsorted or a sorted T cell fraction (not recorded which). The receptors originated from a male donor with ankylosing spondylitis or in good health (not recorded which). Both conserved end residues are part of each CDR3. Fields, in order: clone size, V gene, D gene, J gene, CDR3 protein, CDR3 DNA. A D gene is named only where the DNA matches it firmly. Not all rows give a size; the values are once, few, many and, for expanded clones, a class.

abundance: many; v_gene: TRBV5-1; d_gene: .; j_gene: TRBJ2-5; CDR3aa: CASSPSDTQETQYF; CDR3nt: TGCGCCAGCAGCCCGAGTGACACTCAAGAGACCCAGTACTTC
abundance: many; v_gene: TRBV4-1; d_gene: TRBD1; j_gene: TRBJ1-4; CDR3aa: CASSLPGGANEKLFF; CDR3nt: TGCGCCAGCAGCCTCCCAGGGGGTGCGAATGAAAAACTGTTTTTT
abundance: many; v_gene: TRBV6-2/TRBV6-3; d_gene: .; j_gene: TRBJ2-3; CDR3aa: CASSQIDTQYF; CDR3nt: TGTGCCAGCAGTCAAATAGATACGCAGTATTTT
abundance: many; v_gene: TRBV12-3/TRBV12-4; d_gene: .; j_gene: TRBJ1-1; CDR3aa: CASIITANTEAFF; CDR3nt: TGTGCCAGCATCATCACAGCGAACACTGAAGCTTTCTTT
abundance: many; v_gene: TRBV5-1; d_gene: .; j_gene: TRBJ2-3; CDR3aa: CASSLQTGPTDTQYF; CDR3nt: TGCGCCAGCAGCTTGCAAACAGGGCCCACAGATACGCAGTATTTT
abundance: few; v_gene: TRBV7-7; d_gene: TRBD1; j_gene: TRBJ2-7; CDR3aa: CASSSGQGVSHEQYF; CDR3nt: TGTGCTAGCAGCTCAGGACAGGGGGTATCCCACGAGCAGTACTTC
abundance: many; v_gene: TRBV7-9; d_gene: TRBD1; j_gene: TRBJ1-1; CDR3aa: CASSLGDREAEAFF; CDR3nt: TGTGCCAGCAGCTTAGGGGACAGGGAAGCTGAAGCTTTCTTT
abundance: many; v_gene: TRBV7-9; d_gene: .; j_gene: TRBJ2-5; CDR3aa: CASSSVGEEETQYF; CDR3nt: TGTGCCAGCAGCTCGGTAGGGGAGGAAGAGACCCAGTACTTC
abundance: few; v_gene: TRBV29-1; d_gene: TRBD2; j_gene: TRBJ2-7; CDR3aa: CSVKLAGRTYEQYF; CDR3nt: TGCAGCGTTAAACTAGCGGGCCGGACCTACGAGCAGTACTTC
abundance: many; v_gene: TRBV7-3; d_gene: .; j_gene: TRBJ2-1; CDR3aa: CASSLFAPGVNGEQFF; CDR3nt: TGTGCCAGCAGCTTGTTTGCGCCGGGGGTTAACGGGGAGCAGTTCTTC
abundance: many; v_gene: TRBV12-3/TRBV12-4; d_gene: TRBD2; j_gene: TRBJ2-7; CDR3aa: CASSFGGAHYEQYF; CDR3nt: TGTGCCAGCAGTTTCGGGGGGGCCCACTACGAGCAGTACTTC
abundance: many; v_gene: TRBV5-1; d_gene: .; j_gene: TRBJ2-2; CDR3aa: CASSLEGNTGELFF; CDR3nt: TGCGCCAGCAGCTTGGAGGGGAACACCGGGGAGCTGTTTTTT
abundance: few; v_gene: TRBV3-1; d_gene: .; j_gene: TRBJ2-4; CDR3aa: CASSQGTVESLAKNIQYF; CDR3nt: TGTGCCAGCAGCCAAGGGACAGTGGAGTCACTAGCCAAAAACATTCAGTACTTC
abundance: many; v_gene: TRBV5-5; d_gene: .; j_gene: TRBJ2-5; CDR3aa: CASSPETKTQYF; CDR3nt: TGTGCCAGCAGCCCCGAGACTAAGACGCAGTACTTC
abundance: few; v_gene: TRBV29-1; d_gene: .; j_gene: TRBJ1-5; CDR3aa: CSAGDRSNQPQHF; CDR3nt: TGCAGCGCCGGAGACAGGAGCAATCAGCCCCAGCATTTT
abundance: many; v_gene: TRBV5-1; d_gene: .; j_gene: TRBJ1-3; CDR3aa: CASSLRAGGNTIYF; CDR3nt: TGCGCCAGCAGCTTGAGGGCCGGTGGAAACACCATATATTTT
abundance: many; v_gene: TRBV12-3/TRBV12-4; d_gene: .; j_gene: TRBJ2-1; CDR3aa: CASKVAHRDEQFF; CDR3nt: TGTGCCAGCAAAGTCGCCCACCGCGATGAGCAGTTCTTC
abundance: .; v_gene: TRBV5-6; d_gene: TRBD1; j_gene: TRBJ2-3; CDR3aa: CASSPGTGGSRTDTQYF; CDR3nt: TGTGCCAGCAGCCCAGGGACAGGGGGCTCTCGAACAGATACGCAGTATTTT